This TCR beta chain was retrieved from a study of T-cell reconstitution after alpha-beta-depleted transplantation in children. Whole-study results and caveats: After transplant, at about two months, alpha-beta T cells were reportedly derived from several hundred expanded graft clones. Surviving recipient T cells and thymic progenitors underlay high day-60 TCRbeta diversity in some patients. Newly made T cells mostly supplied T-cell counts and diversity one year after transplant.

To note about this clonotype: Its matching antigen is unknown.

During its preparation, the TCRbeta library received unique molecular identifiers. From the PCR reads, TCRdb called clonotypes with MiXCR, one entry per CDR3 protein. In the table there are almost 600,000 distinct CDR3 sequences, 25% to 30% of which are singletons. The germline V gene has CDR1 MNHNS and CDR2 SASEGT. This CDR3 is 15 amino acids long. V shed 7 bases and J 7 bases; nucleotides not matched to a gene: 10. The clonotype comes from a boy younger than two with Wiskott-Aldrich syndrome, due to receive a stem cell transplant. The source material was PBMCs, sampled before TCRalphabeta/CD19-depleted stem cell transplant. V gene TRBV6-1 combines with J gene TRBJ1-6; 7 nucleotides agree with TRBD1. CDR3 nucleotide sequence: TGTGCCAGCACCCGAGGGGGCGTACGGAATTCACCCCTCCACTTT. Its protein product is CASTRGGVRNSPLHF.